These 28 T cell receptor beta chains were all obtained from the same sample, sequenced in a study of tumor-infiltrating lymphocytes in localized non-small cell lung cancer (dated by TCRdb to 2020 to 2023). Library prep was done by the immunoSEQ multiplex PCR assay. TCRdb mirrors the immuneACCESS table, restricted to in-frame sequences. Some clones are absent from its copies; in checked studies, under half trace to an unresolved V gene, and the reason for the others is unknown. The sample table lists some 15,000 clones, 80% to 90% of them with a count of one. Approximately 21% of the sample belongs to the ten largest clones. The sample was lung tumor tissue. These receptors originate from a human donor with non-small cell lung cancer.

V and J are TRBV27 and TRBJ2-7, with D possibly being TRBD2 (6 bases). Germline CDR1 reads MNHEY; CDR2 reads SMNVEV (reference sequence). The CDR3 consists of 16 residues. Trimming took off 6 bases at V and 1 base at J, with 19 bases between the two ends. The CDR3 reads CASRSLGWGDSYEQYF. The CDR3 coding sequence is TGTGCCAGCAGGTCCTTGGGATGGGGGGATTCCTACGAGCAGTACTTC.

V is TRBV7-3 and J is TRBJ1-1; no definite D call. V lost 8 bases to trimming and J lost 1 base, with 14 bases between them. CDR1 and CDR2 (germline): SGHTA, FQGTGA. The CDR3 extends over 14 amino acids. Written as DNA, the CDR3 is TGTGCCAGCGAAGAGACTCCGGGGAACACTGAAGCTTTCTTT. Translation: CASEETPGNTEAFF.

The chain uses TRBV4-2 and TRBJ2-5, with D perhaps matching TRBD2 (5 bases). With the DNA end fitting TRBJ2-7 better, the J assignment may be wrong. Germline V lookup: CDR1 LGHNA, CDR2 YNFKEQ. The CDR3 covers 15 residues. CDR3: CASSQGSGSSYEQYF. The CDR3 coding sequence is TGTGCCAGCAGCCAAGGGAGCGGTAGCTCCTACGAGCAGTACTTC.

The V gene is TRBV30, the J gene TRBJ1-1; D gene uncertain. The CDR3 totals 13 residues. V shed 3 bases and J shed 6 bases, with 14 bases lying between them. Germline V gene sequence: CDR1 GTSNPN, CDR2 SVGIG (reference sequence). The CDR3 nucleotides read TGTGCCTGGAGCGCACTTAAGGGCGCTGAAGCTTTCTTT. The encoded protein is CAWSALKGAEAFF.

This clone was observed a single time. This rearrangement joins TRBV28 to TRBJ2-3, with TRBD2 identical over 7 bases. CDR1 and CDR2 from the germline V gene are MDHEN and SYDVKM. The CDR3 is made up of 18 amino acids. V was pared by 5 bases and J by 0 bases, with 14 bases of the junction left unmatched. This CDR3 reads CASSPGLGRETSTDTQYF. The CDR3 DNA is TGTGCCAGCAGTCCCGGCTTGGGGCGGGAGACTAGCACAGATACGCAGTATTTT.

V is TRBV5-5 and J is TRBJ2-1; a possible D gene is TRBD1 (6 bases). Germline V CDR1 and CDR2: SGHKS, YYEKEE (reference sequence). CDR3 size: 12 residues. The germline V and J ends were trimmed by 2 bases and 9 bases, with 9 bases remaining between them. CDR3: CASSFGGLEQFF. CDR3 in DNA: TGTGCCAGCAGCTTTGGGGGCCTTGAGCAGTTCTTC.

The V and J genes are TRBV5-1 and TRBJ1-1; no firm D call. CDR1 is SGHRS and CDR2 is YFSETQ in the germline V gene. The CDR3 length is 14 residues. The V gene lost 4 bases and the J gene lost 0 bases, with 10 bases spanning the gap. The CDR3 region is CASSAREMNTEAFF. Written as DNA, the CDR3 is TGCGCCAGCAGCGCGAGGGAGATGAACACTGAAGCTTTCTTT.

The chain couples TRBV6-1 to TRBJ2-3, with a weak D call TRBD1 (7 bases). CDR1 and CDR2 (germline): MNHNS, SASEGT. With 7 bases removed from V and 3 bases from J, the gap between germline ends came to 17 bases. The CDR3 extends over 15 amino acids. The CDR3 nucleotides are TGTGCCAGCAAGGAAGGGGGCGGGGTGACAGATACGCAGTATTTT. Protein sequence: CASKEGGGVTDTQYF.

The chain recombines TRBV27 with TRBJ2-3; TRBD1 is a possible D gene (5 bases). The germline gives CDR1 MNHEY, CDR2 SMNVEV (reference sequence). This CDR3 comprises 18 residues. V shed 3 bases and J shed 0 bases, with 19 bases lying between them. The CDR3 nucleotides are TGTGCCAGCAGTTTTCCCGCCGAGCTGACAGTGAGCACAGATACGCAGTATTTT. Protein product: CASSFPAELTVSTDTQYF.

This rearrangement joins TRBV14 to TRBJ1-2; no definite D call. The CDR3 covers 13 residues. V was clipped by 3 bases and J by 4 bases, with 9 bases between them. Germline V gene data show CDR1 as SGHDN and CDR2 as FVKESK. The CDR3 is CASSQERIYGYTF. CDR3 in DNA: TGTGCCAGCAGCCAGGAGCGAATCTATGGCTACACCTTC.

The chain combines TRBV28 with TRBJ1-5, with D unclear. Trimming removed 5 bases from V and 7 bases from J, with 9 bases in between. Germline loops: CDR1 MDHEN, CDR2 SYDVKM. The CDR3 is 12 residues long. The CDR3 DNA reads TGTGCCAGCAGTGTTGTCGAACAGCCCCAGCATTTT. Its protein is CASSVVEQPQHF.

V is TRBV6-5 and J is TRBJ1-2; 8 nucleotides line up with TRBD1. With V trimmed by 5 bases and J by 7 bases, 12 bases remained unmatched. This CDR3 has 15 amino acids. Per germline, CDR1 MNHEY and CDR2 SVGAGI. The DNA for the CDR3 is TGTGCCAGCAGTCCTCATGGGACAGGCACCCTTGGCTACACCTTC. Amino acids: CASSPHGTGTLGYTF.

This chain links TRBV10-3 with TRBJ1-2; 10 nucleotides match TRBD1. Germline trimming cut 3 bases from V and 5 bases from J; bases unmatched to any gene: 6. The CDR3 extends over 15 amino acids. Germline CDR1 is ENHRY and CDR2 is SYGVKD. CDR3 sequence (DNA): TGTGCCATCAGTGAAAGGGACAGGGGTGCATATGGCTACACCTTC. As protein: CAISERDRGAYGYTF.

V and J are TRBV6-5 and TRBJ1-2; D not certain. Germline lookup yields CDR1 MNHEY and CDR2 SVGAGI. This CDR3 is 13 amino acids long. The V and J ends lost 6 bases and 5 bases respectively, with 13 bases between them. For the CDR3, the DNA is TGTGCCAGCAGACGGCGCAGGCATTATGGCTACACCTTC. Translated, it gives CASRRRRHYGYTF.

This sequence joins TRBV29-1 and TRBJ1-3; D possibly corresponds to TRBD1 (5 bases). The CDR3 is 14 residues long. The germline V gene has CDR1 SQVTM and CDR2 ANQGSEA. V was clipped by 6 bases and J by 2 bases, with 14 bases between them. The CDR3 here is CSVALQGTGNTIYF. Here the CDR3 DNA reads TGCAGCGTCGCACTCCAGGGTACTGGAAACACCATATATTTT.

This clone was seen a single time. The chain couples TRBV2 to TRBJ1-2; 9 positions match TRBD1. V trimming: 6 bases; J trimming: 6 bases; junction bases outside the gene matches: 5. Germline assignment: CDR1 SNHLY and CDR2 FYNNEI. The CDR3 has 13 residues. CDR3 DNA: TGTGCCAGCAGCAGGGACAGGGATGATGGCTACACCTTC. This gives the protein CASSRDRDDGYTF.

This clone has only one observation. The chain uses TRBV9 and TRBJ1-6; TRBD1 matches at 8 bases. Germline V lookup: CDR1 SGDLS, CDR2 YYNGEE. The CDR3 is 15 amino acids. Trimming cost V 0 bases and J 9 bases; bases outside gene matches: 5. CDR3 in DNA: TGTGCCAGCAGCGTAGGGGACAGGTGGGGTTCACCCCTCCACTTT. Its protein is CASSVGDRWGSPLHF.

The rearrangement uses TRBV4-2 and TRBJ2-5; 9 nucleotides agree with TRBD1. The V gene's germline CDR1 is LGHNA and CDR2 YNFKEQ. The V gene end was trimmed by 1 base and the J gene end by 4 bases; junction bases not matched to a gene: 4. CDR3 size: 15 residues. The CDR3 loop reads CASSQGTGEVETQYF. The CDR3 DNA reads TGTGCCAGCAGCCAAGGGACAGGGGAGGTAGAGACCCAGTACTTC.

The V gene is TRBV7-9, the J gene TRBJ2-7; no reliable D call. Looked up from germline, CDR1 is SEHNR and CDR2 is FQNEAQ (reference sequence). The V and J ends lost 5 bases and 2 bases respectively, with 16 bases between them. There are 15 residues in the CDR3. The chain's CDR3 is CASSRLTGPAYEQYF. CDR3 DNA sequence: TGTGCCAGCAGCCGCCTTACCGGGCCAGCCTACGAGCAGTACTTC. The variable domain in full, completed from reference TRBV7-9 and TRBJ2-7, reads DTGVSQNPRHKITKRGQNVTFRCDPISEHNRLYWYRQTLGQGPEFLTYFQNEAQLEKSRLLSDRFSAERPKGSFSTLEIQRTEQGDSAMYLCASSRLTGPAYEQYFGPGTRLTVT.

This clone has just one count. The J gene is TRBJ2-1, the V gene TRBV11-2; possible D gene TRBD1, 6 bases. This CDR3 comprises 14 residues. V was clipped by 2 bases and J by 6 bases, with 11 bases between them. CDR1 is SGHAT, CDR2 FQNNGV, per germline. The CDR3 bases are TGTGCCAGCAGCTTACGGACAGCCAGCAATGAGCAGTTCTTC. Encoded protein: CASSLRTASNEQFF.

This clone was found a few times. CDR3 sequence reads: CASRRDRAYTQYF. The DNA for the CDR3 is TGTGCCAGCAGGCGCGACAGGGCATATACGCAGTATTTT. This chain links TRBV5-6 with TRBJ2-3, with TRBD1 matching over 7 bases. The CDR3 extends over 13 amino acids. The germline CDR1 and CDR2 sequences are SGHDT and YYEEEE. V shed 5 bases and J 7 bases; nucleotides not matched to a gene: 7.

The chain uses TRBV11-1 and TRBJ2-3, with D perhaps given as TRBD1 or TRBD2 (5 bases each). The CDR3 spans 15 residues. Trimming removed 0 bases from V and 2 bases from J, with 9 bases in between. The germline V gene encodes CDR1 SGHAT and CDR2 FQDESV (reference sequence). In DNA, the CDR3 is TGTGCCAGCAGCTTAGCGGGGGTCCCCACAGATACGCAGTATTTT. Translated: CASSLAGVPTDTQYF.

The V gene is TRBV5-4, the J gene TRBJ2-7, with 9 bases lining up with TRBD2. The CDR3 sequence is 14 residues long. V was clipped by 2 bases and J by 6 bases; unmatched bases: 6. CDR1 SGHNT and CDR2 YYREEE come from the germline V gene (reference sequence). The CDR3 DNA reads as TGTGCCAGCAGCTTTCCGCGGGGGGGCGGCGAGCAGTACTTC. This encodes CASSFPRGGGEQYF.

The chain recombines TRBV9 with TRBJ2-7, with TRBD1 identical over 12 bases. The CDR3 has 15 amino acids. Trimming removed 3 bases from V and 5 bases from J; junction bases left unmatched: 6. Germline-derived CDR1 and CDR2 are SGDLS and YYNGEE. CDR3: CASSATGTGGHEQYF. In DNA form, the CDR3 reads TGTGCCAGCAGCGCGACCGGGACAGGGGGCCACGAGCAGTACTTC.

The J gene is TRBJ2-7, the V gene TRBV27, with 7 bases aligning to TRBD1. The trim removed 6 bases at V and 1 base at J, leaving 12 bases unmatched. Germline-derived CDR1 and CDR2 are MNHEY and SMNVEV (reference sequence). The CDR3 spans 16 residues. The CDR3, as DNA: TGTGCCAGCAGCAACCCATCTAAGACAGGGTCCTACGAGCAGTACTTC. The encoded protein is CASSNPSKTGSYEQYF.

This clone was found a few times. The chain combines TRBV5-4 with TRBJ1-2; D remains ambiguous. Trimming took 0 bases from V and 5 from J, leaving 11 bases between them. Germline V gene lookup returns CDR1 SGHNT and CDR2 YYREEE (reference sequence). The CDR3 sequence is 14 residues long. CDR3 in amino acids: CASSLGGAGYGYTF. The CDR3 DNA reads as TGTGCCAGCAGCTTGGGCGGCGCGGGGTATGGCTACACCTTC. Looking up the rest from reference TRBV5-4 and TRBJ1-2 gives the full variable domain: ETGVTQSPTHLIKTRGQQVTLRCSSQSGHNTVSWYQQALGQGPQFIFQYYREEENGRGNFPPRFSGLQFPNYSSELNVNALELDDSALYLCASSLGGAGYGYTFGSGTRLTVV.

A few counts support this clone. V is TRBV5-1 and J is TRBJ1-3, with unresolved D. The V end lost 1 base, the J end lost 1 base, and 9 bases lay between the germline ends. Germline CDR1 and CDR2: SGHRS and YFSETQ. This CDR3 comprises 15 residues. CDR3 nucleotide sequence: TGCGCCAGCAGCTTGAACCCACAGTCTGGAAACACCATATATTTT. Protein product: CASSLNPQSGNTIYF.

The chain is built from TRBV6-5 and TRBJ2-7; the D gene is possibly TRBD2 (5 bases). The CDR3 consists of 11 residues. From germline, CDR1 is MNHEY and CDR2 SVGAGI. Trimming left V 8 bases short and J 1 base short, with 6 bases between. The CDR3 protein is CASRTSYEQYF. The DNA for the CDR3 is TGTGCCAGCCGGACTTCCTACGAGCAGTACTTC.